Listed below are T cell receptor beta chains from one sample, sequenced in a study of T cell repertoires in MIS-A myocarditis. Method: immunoSEQ multiplex PCR; TCRdb's copy keeps in-frame clones and lacks some. The sample records 5,000 to 6,000 clones, approximately 80% being singletons. Sequencing input: interventricular septum heart tissue obtained at autopsy. Receptor source: a man between 18 and 35 years old with fulminant myocarditis from multisystem inflammatory syndrome in adults (MIS-A) after COVID-19. CDR3s include the opening cysteine and the closing phenylalanine or tryptophan. The D gene is left open where the match is weak. Part of the rows lack a size; the others show once, few, many or a class for expanded clones.

TRBJ2-5,NA,TRBV28,NA,CASIPSGAWETQYF,TGTGCCAGCATTCCTTCCGGCGCCTGGGAGACCCAGTACTTC
TRBJ2-2,NA,TRBV11-2,NA,CASSLSSDFRNTGELFF,TGTGCCAGCAGCTTATCTTCGGACTTCCGGAACACCGGGGAGCTGTTTTTT
TRBJ2-1,few,TRBV7-9,NA,CASSPQGGNEQFF,TGTGCCAGCAGCCCCCAAGGTGGGAATGAGCAGTTCTTC
TRBJ2-7,NA,TRBV27,TRBD1,CAASKGKQGGSYEQYF,TGTGCCGCATCCAAGGGGAAACAGGGGGGCTCCTACGAGCAGTACTTC
TRBJ2-6,NA,TRBV12-3/TRBV12-4,NA,CAVRPANVLTF,TGTGCCGTTAGACCCGCGAACGTCCTGACTTTC
TRBJ2-3,NA,TRBV7-9,NA,CASSAPQQQDTQYF,TGTGCCAGCAGCGCTCCCCAACAGCAAGATACGCAGTATTTT
TRBJ2-7,NA,TRBV11-2,TRBD1,CASSPRGTVITYEQYF,TGTGCCAGCAGCCCCCGTGGGACAGTAATCACCTACGAGCAGTACTTC
TRBJ2-2,NA,TRBV27,NA,CASSWGAGGELFF,TGTGCCAGCAGTTGGGGGGCTGGCGGGGAGCTGTTTTTT
TRBJ2-7,NA,TRBV6-2/TRBV6-3,NA,CASSPPGRRGTHEQYF,TGTGCCAGCAGTCCCCCAGGGAGGAGAGGGACCCACGAGCAGTACTTC
TRBJ2-3,NA,TRBV11-2,NA,CASSSGGLIDTQYF,TGTGCCAGCAGCAGTGGAGGTCTTATAGATACGCAGTATTTT
TRBJ2-5,NA,TRBV27,TRBD2,CASSLTFMGLAGRETQYF,TGTGCCAGCAGTCTCACCTTTATGGGACTAGCGGGAAGAGAGACCCAGTACTTC
TRBJ1-1,NA,TRBV28,NA,CASGDFEGYTEAFF,TGTGCCAGCGGAGATTTCGAGGGGTATACTGAAGCTTTCTTT
TRBJ1-2,NA,TRBV29-1,TRBD1,CSVARQGLNYGYTF,TGCAGCGTTGCAAGACAGGGACTTAACTATGGCTACACCTTC
TRBJ1-5,NA,TRBV2,NA,CASSGVSSGQPQHF,TGTGCCAGCAGTGGGGTCAGCTCAGGCCAGCCCCAGCATTTT
TRBJ2-1,few,TRBV19,NA,CASSITLRNEQFF,TGTGCCAGTAGTATTACCCTTCGCAATGAGCAGTTCTTC
TRBJ2-5,once,TRBV18,NA,CASSPPAVKETQYF,TGTGCCAGCTCACCACCGGCGGTAAAAGAGACCCAGTACTTC
TRBJ1-4,NA,TRBV7-2,TRBD1,CASSPQGEKLFF,TGTGCCAGCAGCCCACAGGGGGAGAAACTGTTTTTT